The 5 T cell receptor beta chains below come from one sample, sequenced in a study of T cells in Graves' hyperthyroidism and ophthalmopathy. Amplification targeted TCR beta CDR3 regions from RNA transcripts. In the first-round RT-PCR of the TCR CDR3, the HTBI primer set was used. MiXCR, run by TCRdb on the multiplex PCR reads, gives a single entry per CDR3 protein. The profile shows hundreds of thousands of distinct CDR3 sequences, approximately 14% of them singletons. Sequences were obtained from blood. Receptors were obtained from a young woman with Graves' hyperthyroidism.

This chain uses TRBV29-1 with TRBJ2-1; possibly TRBD1 for D (5 bases). The CDR3 is made up of 15 amino acids. V was cut by 1 base and J by 0 bases, with 10 bases left in between. Germline values: CDR1 SQVTM, CDR2 ANQGSEA. CDR3 DNA: TGCAGCGTTGAAGGGACAAACTCCTCCTACAATGAGCAGTTCTTC. Translation: CSVEGTNSSYNEQFF.

V gene TRBV6-1 combines with J gene TRBJ2-7; D may be TRBD2 (6 bases). Between the trimmed V and J ends, which lost 6 bases and 0 bases, there was a span of 15 bases. CDR1 MNHNS and CDR2 SASEGT come from the germline V gene. CDR3 length: 15 residues. This CDR3 is CASSAGLWSSYEQYF. The CDR3 bases are TGTGCCAGCAGCGCGGGACTCTGGAGCTCCTACGAGCAGTACTTC.

The CDR3 bases are TGTGCCAGTAGTATACAGGGGGGGACCTACAATGAGCAGTTCTTC. Translated: CASSIQGGTYNEQFF. The J gene is TRBJ2-1, the V gene TRBV19; D may match TRBD1 or TRBD2 (7 bases each). V was trimmed by 2 bases and J by 2 bases, leaving 10 bases between them. CDR1 and CDR2 (germline): LNHDA, SQIVND (reference sequence). This CDR3 contains 15 residues.

This clonotype was observed a few times. V usage is TRBV5-1 and J usage is TRBJ2-1; TRBD2 matches 12 bases. Germline values: CDR1 SGHRS, CDR2 YFSETQ. The CDR3 is made up of 19 amino acids. Trimming took 0 bases from V and 0 from J; bases not matched to a gene: 7. The CDR3 nucleotides read TGCGCCAGCAGCTTGGAAAGTCTAGCGGGAGGGCCCTCCTACAATGAGCAGTTCTTC. Amino acid sequence: CASSLESLAGGPSYNEQFF.

This clonotype was counted between two and nine times. V usage is TRBV30 and J usage is TRBJ2-1, with TRBD2 as a possible D gene (6 bases). Germline assignment: CDR1 GTSNPN and CDR2 SVGIG (reference sequence). CDR3 size: 13 residues. Trimming pared 3 bases from V and 6 bases from J, leaving 12 bases between. CDR3 residues: CAWRIRELNEQFF. CDR3 in DNA: TGTGCCTGGAGAATACGGGAGCTCAATGAGCAGTTCTTC.